Following are 25 T cell receptor beta chains from one sample sequenced in a study of blood T cell repertoires in COVID-19. The repertoire was sequenced with immunoSEQ multiplex PCR; TCRdb's copy has only in-frame clones and lacks some. The table records about 160,000 clones, around 80% of them present only once. Sequencing used peripheral blood. The source of these receptors is a man between 60 and 75 years old with acute or convalescent COVID-19.

This chain joins TRBV10-3 and TRBJ1-1; no reliable D call. CDR1 and CDR2 from the germline V gene are ENHRY and SYGVKD. The CDR3 loop spans 12 amino acids. Trimming took off 8 bases at V and 3 bases at J, with 10 bases between the two ends. This CDR3 is CAIGNTYTEAFF. The DNA of the CDR3 is TGTGCCATCGGTAACACCTACACTGAAGCTTTCTTT.

Remarks on this clone: At the DNA level, this CDR3 is encoded by other sequences in the same sample as well. J is TRBJ2-7 and V is TRBV25-1; 8 nucleotides align to TRBD1. This CDR3 is 14 amino acids long. The germline CDR1 and CDR2 sequences are MGHDK and SYGVNS. J was trimmed by 2 bases and V by 4 bases; bases with no gene match: 4. The CDR3 DNA reads as TGTGCCAGCAGTGTCGGACAGGGACCCTACGAGCAGTACTTC. The encoded protein is CASSVGQGPYEQYF.

The chain uses TRBV7-2 and TRBJ2-1, with D hard to call. Germline V lookup: CDR1 SGHTA, CDR2 FQGNSA. V was clipped by 1 base and J by 3 bases, with 4 bases between them. This CDR3 has 13 amino acids. The CDR3 loop is CASSLGHYNEQFF. CDR3 coding DNA: TGTGCCAGCAGCTTAGGACACTACAATGAGCAGTTCTTC.

This chain connects TRBV12-1 to TRBJ2-7; the table names TRBD2, a call not compared with the DNA. TRBV12-1 counts as a pseudogene. The length of the CDR3 is 17 residues. CDR3 nucleotide sequence: TGTGCCAGCAGCTTTGCGCGCTGGACGGGGGGAACCTACGAGCAGTACTTC. Translation gives CASSFARWTGGTYEQYF.

As concerns this clone: This sample also contains other DNA sequences that code for the same CDR3. The rearrangement joins TRBV4-3 to TRBJ2-3; 7 bases line up with TRBD1. The germline V gene has CDR1 LGHNA and CDR2 YSLEER. The trim removed 4 bases at V and 1 base at J, leaving 5 bases unmatched. This CDR3 region has 15 residues. Written as DNA, the CDR3 is TGCGCCAGCAGCCTACAGGGGAGTGGCACAGATACGCAGTATTTT. This gives the protein CASSLQGSGTDTQYF.

The V gene is TRBV14, the J gene TRBJ1-4; possibly TRBD1 for D (6 bases). The CDR3 has 11 amino acids. Trimming shortened V by 3 bases and J by 11 bases, and 7 bases separated the two germline ends. Germline CDR1 and CDR2: SGHDN and FVKESK. The CDR3 DNA is TGTGCCAGCAGCCACACAGGGAAACTGTTTTTT. As protein: CASSHTGKLFF.

The chain has TRBV5-1 and TRBJ2-7; D is perhaps TRBD1 (5 bases). CDR3 length equals 15 residues. In germline, CDR1 is SGHRS, CDR2 YFSETQ. The V gene lost 4 bases and the J gene lost 4 bases, with 18 bases spanning the gap. For the CDR3, the DNA is TGCGCCAGCAGCCCCGACGCCGGCAGGGCTTACGAGCAGTACTTC. Translation gives CASSPDAGRAYEQYF.

This clone was recorded once. CDR3 bases: TGCGCCAGCAGCTTGGAGGTTAGCGCAGATACGCAGTATTTT. This translates into CASSLEVSADTQYF. The V gene is TRBV5-1, the J gene TRBJ2-3; possibly TRBD2 for D (5 bases). In germline, CDR1 is SGHRS, CDR2 YFSETQ. The CDR3 length is 14 residues. Trimming stripped 0 bases from V and 4 bases from J, with 9 bases between.

This clone was seen a few times. The chain links TRBV6-5 to TRBJ1-4; 11 nucleotides line up with TRBD1. The CDR3 sequence is 15 residues long. V shed 3 bases and J 7 bases; nucleotides not matched to a gene: 4. Germline lookup yields CDR1 MNHEY and CDR2 SVGAGI. CDR3 bases: TGTGCCAGCAGTTATGGTGGGACAGGGGGTGAAAAACTGTTTTTT. Amino acid sequence: CASSYGGTGGEKLFF.

For the CDR3, the DNA is TGTGCCAGCAGCTCAACACCCTATGGCTACACCTTC. This sequence encodes CASSSTPYGYTF. This rearrangement joins TRBV5-6 to TRBJ1-2; no clear D gene. CDR1 is SGHDT, CDR2 YYEEEE, per germline. V lost 3 bases and J 4 bases, leaving 7 bases between the germline ends. The CDR3 extends over 12 amino acids.

About this clone itself: The same CDR3 arises from other DNA sequences in this sample as well. The rearrangement uses TRBV7-2 and TRBJ2-5; 9 bases are shared with TRBD2. This CDR3 has 14 residues. Germline-derived CDR1 and CDR2 are SGHTA and FQGNSA. With 1 base clipped from V and 5 bases from J, the junction kept 2 bases outside the gene matches. The CDR3, as DNA: TGTGCCAGCAGCTTAGTAACTAGCGGGGAGACCCAGTACTTC. Its translation is CASSLVTSGETQYF.

This chain uses TRBV6-5 with TRBJ1-2; D unclear. V lost 7 bases to trimming and J lost 3 bases, with 12 bases between them. Germline-derived CDR1 and CDR2 are MNHEY and SVGAGI. This CDR3 has 13 residues. CDR3 loop: CASMGWEDYGYTF. Written as DNA, the CDR3 is TGTGCCAGCATGGGATGGGAGGACTATGGCTACACCTTC.

The J gene is TRBJ1-1, the V gene TRBV30; D possibly corresponds to TRBD1 (5 bases). V was pared by 2 bases and J by 0 bases, with 10 bases between. CDR1 GTSNPN and CDR2 SVGIG come from the germline V gene (reference sequence). CDR3 length: 14 amino acids. The CDR3, as DNA: TGTGCCTGGAGTAAACAGGTGGTGAACACTGAAGCTTTCTTT. Residues: CAWSKQVVNTEAFF.

The chain carries TRBV9 and TRBJ2-5; TRBD2 matches 7 bases. With 2 bases clipped from V and 4 bases from J, the junction kept 8 bases outside the gene matches. This CDR3 spans 15 amino acids. The V gene's germline CDR1 is SGDLS and CDR2 YYNGEE. CDR3 nucleotide sequence: TGTGCCAGCAGCGTTTGGGAGGGCGGGGGAGAGACCCAGTACTTC. Translation: CASSVWEGGGETQYF. The whole variable domain, remainder taken from reference TRBV9 and TRBJ2-5, is DSGVTQTPKHLITATGQRVTLRCSPRSGDLSVYWYQQSLDQGLQFLIQYYNGEERAKGNILERFSAQQFPDLHSELNLSSLELGDSALYFCASSVWEGGGETQYFGPGTRLLVL.

The chain recombines TRBV5-5 with TRBJ1-2; no definite D call. The CDR3 consists of 15 residues. Per the germline V gene, CDR1 is SGHKS and CDR2 is YYEKEE (reference sequence). V gave up 0 bases and J gave up 4 bases, with 13 bases separating them. The CDR3 nucleotides read TGTGCCAGCAGCTTGGCCGGGGTCAGCTCCTATGGCTACACCTTC. It encodes CASSLAGVSSYGYTF.

The DNA for the CDR3 is TGCGCCAGCAGCCAGGGACAGAGCAATGAGCAGTTCTTC. It yields the protein CASSQGQSNEQFF. The chain carries TRBV5-1 and TRBJ2-1; 7 nucleotides line up with TRBD1. V lost 4 bases and J lost 6; bases outside the gene matches: 4. CDR1 SGHRS and CDR2 YFSETQ come from the germline V gene. This CDR3 is built from 13 residues. Looking up the rest from reference TRBV5-1 and TRBJ2-1 gives the full variable domain: KAGVTQTPRYLIKTRGQQVTLSCSPISGHRSVSWYQQTPGQGLQFLFEYFSETQRNKGNFPGRFSGRQFSNSRSEMNVSTLELGDSALYLCASSQGQSNEQFFGPGTRLTVL.

The chain joins TRBV15 to TRBJ2-5, with 13 bases fitting TRBD2. The trim removed 4 bases at V and 4 bases at J, leaving 9 bases unmatched. Per germline, CDR1 LNHNV and CDR2 YYDKDF (reference sequence). The CDR3 is 17 residues long. CDR3 nucleotide sequence: TGTGCCACCAGCACCCTACTAGCGGGGGGGCCGGGAGAGACCCAGTACTTC. Translated, it gives CATSTLLAGGPGETQYF.

V usage is TRBV30 and J usage is TRBJ2-1; no reliable D call. Trimming pared 0 bases from V and 4 bases from J, leaving 25 bases between. CDR1 and CDR2 from the germline V gene are GTSNPN and SVGIG (reference sequence). CDR3 size: 19 residues. The CDR3 protein is CAWSVLSLSVGLPYNEQFF. The CDR3 nucleotides read TGTGCCTGGAGTGTTCTAAGTCTAAGCGTAGGCTTGCCTTACAATGAGCAGTTCTTC.

This chain links TRBV5-4 with TRBJ2-1, with D perhaps TRBD1 (5 bases). The CDR3 sequence is 12 residues long. V dropped 4 bases and J dropped 14 bases, with 16 bases sitting between them. CDR1 and CDR2 (germline): SGHNT, YYREEE (reference sequence). The CDR3 nucleotides are TGTGCCAGCAGCCGATTAGACAGTATGGAGTTCTTC. The encoded protein is CASSRLDSMEFF.

V and J are TRBV6-5 and TRBJ1-1; maybe TRBD1 (5 bases). The V gene's germline CDR1 is MNHEY and CDR2 SVGAGI. V was pared by 2 bases and J by 3 bases, with 10 bases between. The CDR3 consists of 14 residues. As DNA, the CDR3 is TGTGCCAGCAGTTACGGGGGGGAAGACACTGAAGCTTTCTTT. Amino acids: CASSYGGEDTEAFF.

The chain joins TRBV4-3 to TRBJ2-7, with D possibly matching TRBD1 (6 bases). This CDR3 is built from 15 residues. V was shortened by 0 bases and J by 6 bases, with 15 bases between the two germline ends. In germline, CDR1 is LGHNA, CDR2 YSLEER. CDR3 sequence reads: CASSQDLEQGPEQYF. CDR3 in DNA: TGCGCCAGCAGCCAAGATCTTGAACAGGGCCCCGAGCAGTACTTC.

The chain recombines TRBV5-5 with TRBJ2-7, with D tentatively TRBD2 (5 bases). The CDR3 spans 13 residues. Per the germline V gene, CDR1 is SGHKS and CDR2 is YYEKEE (reference sequence). V was clipped by 3 bases and J by 3 bases, with 10 bases between them. The CDR3 DNA follows: TGTGCCAGCAGCTCCCCGGGGTTCTACGAGCAGTACTTC. This gives the protein CASSSPGFYEQYF.

This chain joins TRBV6-6 and TRBJ2-1; TRBD1 might be the D (6 bases). This CDR3 contains 15 residues. Germline CDR1 reads MNHNY; CDR2 reads SVGAGI (reference sequence). V lost 5 bases, J lost 0 bases, and 11 bases lay in between. The CDR3 DNA follows: TGTGCCAGCAGTAAAGGGGGAATCTCCTACAATGAGCAGTTCTTC. It yields the protein CASSKGGISYNEQFF.

The J gene is TRBJ2-7, the V gene TRBV19; 9 bases line up with TRBD2. V shed 3 bases, J shed 1 base, and the junction held 10 bases outside the gene matches. Germline V gives CDR1 LNHDA, CDR2 SQIVND (reference sequence). The CDR3 consists of 17 residues. DNA for the CDR3: TGTGCCAGTAGTATTTCGGTAGCGGGGGACAAGTCCTACGAGCAGTACTTC. It codes for CASSISVAGDKSYEQYF. Looking up the rest from reference TRBV19 and TRBJ2-7 gives the full variable domain: DGGITQSPKYLFRKEGQNVTLSCEQNLNHDAMYWYRQDPGQGLRLIYYSQIVNDFQKGDIAEGYSVSREKKESFPLTVTSAQKNPTAFYLCASSISVAGDKSYEQYFGPGTRLTVT.

The CDR3 coding sequence is TGTGCCAGCACCGGGGGGTTAGGGGTAGATACGCAGTATTTT. As protein: CASTGGLGVDTQYF. This chain connects TRBV28 to TRBJ2-3; TRBD2 agrees at 7 bases. With 7 bases clipped from V and 5 bases from J, the junction kept 9 bases outside the gene matches. Germline loops: CDR1 MDHEN, CDR2 SYDVKM. This CDR3 region has 14 residues.